Below, one T cell receptor beta chain is given with its context. Antigen: not known. PCR primers comprised 60 Vbeta and 13 Jbeta primers. Original analysis: Unique TCR beta chains totaled some 80 million in a later count, with around 10 million of them shared. The protocol was immunoSEQ multiplex PCR, while the TCRdb copy is restricted to in-frame clones and leaves out a portion. The D gene and trimming were derived from the DNA, and the V and J assignments and clone size from that table. The sample carries 150,000 to 200,000 clones, around 83% recorded once. This sample stems from a study of cytomegalovirus exposure and HLA in healthy donors. Study-level results: Likely technical artifact: a cluster of highly shared sequence variants. Later on, analysis showed that most CMV-associated TCR beta chains appeared to be HLA-restricted.

Nominally healthy donors provided the samples, though records likely missed some immune exposures. The CDR3 length is 15 residues. The germline V gene encodes CDR1 SGHNT and CDR2 YYREEE (reference sequence). V lost 0 bases and J 5 bases, leaving 15 bases between the germline ends. The V and J genes are TRBV5-4 and TRBJ2-7, with a tentative D call TRBD1 (6 bases). Material for sequencing was PBMCs. The source is a woman in her thirties or forties in good health and CMV-seronegative. The CDR3 nucleotides read TGTGCCAGCAGCTTGGCAGGGGTAGCTTCTCACGAGCAGTACTTC. Amino acid sequence: CASSLAGVASHEQYF.